This T cell receptor beta chain is from a study of technical replicates of blood from several donors. Some clones are missing from TCRdb's copy, which holds only in-frame ones; the method was immunoSEQ multiplex PCR. Here the sample spans 100,000 or so clones, approximately 95% being singletons. The CDR3 consists of 14 residues. Trimming cost V 1 base and J 5 bases, with 12 bases left between them. Germline lookup yields CDR1 MGHRA and CDR2 YSYEKL. Input material: T cells isolated from PBMCs. The V gene is TRBV4-1, the J gene TRBJ2-7; D not certain. This receptor was obtained from a human donor in good health. The CDR3 region is CASSQGGLRNEQYF. The CDR3, as DNA: TGCGCCAGCAGCCAAGGCGGCCTTAGGAACGAGCAGTACTTC.